The present entry profiles one T cell receptor (beta chain) with its context. The ends lost 4 bases at V and 4 bases at J; junction bases unmatched: 6. From germline, CDR1 is SQVTM and CDR2 ANQGSEA. The CDR3 spans 15 residues. Here immunoSEQ multiplex PCR was the method, and the copy in TCRdb shows in-frame clones only, minus some. The table lists about 170,000 clones, approximately 92% of them singletons. This sample is drawn from a study of T cell responses to AZD1222 COVID-19 vaccine. Study as a whole: Whether given at about 4 or about 12 weeks, second doses were pooled.

The chain carries TRBV29-1 and TRBJ2-7, with TRBD2 matching over 14 bases. Sequencing was performed on peripheral blood, taken on day 0 of AZD1222 vaccination. This receptor was taken from an adult in good health. This CDR3 reads CSVGLAGGWDYEQYF. The DNA for the CDR3 is TGCAGCGTTGGACTAGCGGGAGGGTGGGATTACGAGCAGTACTTC.